This T cell receptor (beta chain) was documented in a study of T cell repertoires in cytomegalovirus infection. The wider study: A matching HLA type, together with CMV infection, was signaled by public TCR beta signatures.

In the case of this clonotype: The antigen is not known.

TCRdb passed the reads through MiXCR, listing each CDR3 protein once. The sample lists about 60,000 distinct CDR3 sequences, 25% to 40% occurring once. The sequence derives from a human donor in good health (CMV status not recorded). Some clones in this sample may be carry-over from other donors' samples. The sequenced material came from PBMCs, sequenced either directly or after in vitro stimulation (not recorded which).

CDR3 coding DNA: TGCAGTGCTAGACAAACGGGGACAGGGGTTGGAAACACCATATATTTT. Residues: CSARQTGTGVGNTIYF. This chain joins TRBV20-1 and TRBJ1-3; TRBD1 matches at 10 bases. Trimming cost V 2 bases and J 3 bases; bases outside gene matches: 7. Germline values: CDR1 DFQATT, CDR2 SNEGSKA (reference sequence). The CDR3 is made up of 16 amino acids.